This T cell receptor beta chain was profiled in a study of siplizumab effects on memory and regulatory T cells. Study results and caveats: Siplizumab led to significantly less abundant alloreactive sequences that could be traced back to unstimulated CD4+ memory cells. The naive T cell population seemed more diverse than memory cells and seemed a major contributor to the alloresponse. The suppressive capacity of proliferating Tregs from siplizumab cultures remained unconfirmed. Under siplizumab, an average about 70% of mappable alloreactive CD4+ clones were Treg-derived, compared with more than 25% in controls.

Note on this clone: Its antigen is not identified.

Assay: immunoSEQ multiplex PCR; the TCRdb copy retains only in-frame clones and omits some. This sample yields about 82,000 clones, of which roughly 90% are seen a single time; roughly 1.5% belongs to the top ten. The sequencing sample was made of Tregs sorted from blood. This receptor was obtained from a human donor in good health.

The CDR3 sequence: CASSVGQGGSGNTIYF. The CDR3, as DNA: TGTGCCAGCAGCGTCGGACAGGGAGGTAGCGGAAACACCATATATTTT. The chain has TRBV7-9 and TRBJ1-3, with 8 nucleotides matching TRBD1. CDR1 and CDR2 (germline): SEHNR, FQNEAQ (reference sequence). J was trimmed by 4 bases and V by 5 bases; bases with no gene match: 10. This CDR3 comprises 16 residues.